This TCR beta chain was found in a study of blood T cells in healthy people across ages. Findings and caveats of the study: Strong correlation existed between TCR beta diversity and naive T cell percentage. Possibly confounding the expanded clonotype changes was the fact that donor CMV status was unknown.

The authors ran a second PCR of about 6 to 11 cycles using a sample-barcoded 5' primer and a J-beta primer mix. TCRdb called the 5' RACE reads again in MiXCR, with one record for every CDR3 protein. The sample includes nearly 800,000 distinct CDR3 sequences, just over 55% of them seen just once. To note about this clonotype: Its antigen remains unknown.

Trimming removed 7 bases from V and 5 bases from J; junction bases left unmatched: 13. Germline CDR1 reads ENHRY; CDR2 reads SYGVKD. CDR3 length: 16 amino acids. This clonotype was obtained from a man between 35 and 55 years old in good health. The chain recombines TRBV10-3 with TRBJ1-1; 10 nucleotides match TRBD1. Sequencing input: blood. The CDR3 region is CAINGDRGTGWTEAFF. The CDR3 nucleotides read TGTGCCATCAATGGGGACAGGGGAACAGGGTGGACTGAAGCTTTCTTT.